Listed here are 9 T cell receptor beta chains from one sample, sequenced in a study of shared clonotypes between healthy human individuals. Assay: immunoSEQ multiplex PCR; the TCRdb copy retains only in-frame clones and omits some. The top ten clones hold 0.3% to 0.45% of a sample with roughly 2.2 million clones, 85% to 95% of them seen once. The sequencing sample was made of naive CD4+ T cells from PBMCs. Stated subset: CD45RA+ positively selected. The receptors were sampled from a man aged 18 to 35 in good health. Some clones in this sample may be carry-over from other donors' samples.

This clone was counted a single time. V gene TRBV6-5 combines with J gene TRBJ2-2, with no clear D. The CDR3 runs 13 residues. Germline CDR1 reads MNHEY; CDR2 reads SVGAGI. The V and J ends lost 2 bases and 4 bases respectively, with 5 bases between them. The CDR3 nucleotides are TGTGCCAGCAGTTACACGCCCACCGGGGAGCTGTTTTTT. This codes for CASSYTPTGELFF.

This sequence joins TRBV11-3 and TRBJ2-3; D is ambiguous. CDR3 length: 14 amino acids. In germline, CDR1 is SGHNT, CDR2 YENEEA. Trimming shortened V by 0 bases and J by 0 bases, and 4 bases separated the two germline ends. The CDR3 nucleotides are TGTGCCAGCAGCTTAGAGGCCAGCACAGATACGCAGTATTTT. Amino acids: CASSLEASTDTQYF.

The V and J genes are TRBV18 and TRBJ2-5; D unresolved. Per germline, CDR1 KGHSH and CDR2 LQKENI. The CDR3 runs 14 residues. V gave up 0 bases and J gave up 1 base, with 6 bases separating them. CDR3 coding DNA: TGTGCCAGCTCACCACCGATCAGCCAAGAGACCCAGTACTTC. Amino acid sequence: CASSPPISQETQYF.

The chain employs TRBV6-5 and TRBJ2-1, with TRBD2 matching over 9 bases. From germline, CDR1 is MNHEY and CDR2 SVGAGI. The CDR3 consists of 14 residues. With V trimmed by 6 bases and J by 6 bases, 6 bases remained unmatched. CDR3 coding DNA: TGTGCCAGCAGGCGGGCTAGCGGGGTCAATGAGCAGTTCTTC. Amino acids: CASRRASGVNEQFF.

This clone was observed a few times. The V gene is TRBV7-9, the J gene TRBJ1-1; D is undetermined. The CDR3 length is 11 residues. CDR1 is SEHNR, CDR2 FQNEAQ, per germline (reference sequence). V gave up 3 bases and J gave up 5 bases, with 4 bases separating them. This chain's CDR3 is CASSFETEAFF. In DNA, the CDR3 is TGTGCCAGCAGCTTCGAAACTGAAGCTTTCTTT.

V is TRBV6-4 and J is TRBJ2-1; 14 bases match TRBD2. The CDR3 is made up of 14 amino acids. Per germline, CDR1 MRHNA and CDR2 SNTAGT. J gave up 15 bases and V 4 bases, and 8 bases lay outside the gene matches. CDR3 protein: CASSGGLAGGNMFF. CDR3 nucleotides: TGTGCCAGCAGTGGCGGACTAGCGGGAGGTAACATGTTCTTC.

This chain links TRBV7-8 with TRBJ1-1, with no clear D. CDR1 is SGHVS and CDR2 is FQNEAQ in the germline V gene. The CDR3 extends over 14 amino acids. Trimming cost V 6 bases and J 2 bases, with 13 bases left between them. CDR3 protein: CASSPPPQNTEAFF. CDR3 nucleotide sequence: TGTGCCAGCAGTCCCCCTCCCCAAAACACTGAAGCTTTCTTT.

The gene calls are TRBV7-9 and TRBJ2-1; 7 bases agree with TRBD2. With 2 bases clipped from V and 5 bases from J, the junction kept 9 bases outside the gene matches. Germline V gives CDR1 SEHNR, CDR2 FQNEAQ (reference sequence). This CDR3 spans 16 amino acids. CDR3 sequence reads: CASSLIVAGPNNEQFF. For the CDR3, the DNA is TGTGCCAGCAGCTTAATTGTAGCGGGCCCCAACAATGAGCAGTTCTTC. Filled out from reference TRBV7-9 and TRBJ2-1, the complete variable domain reads DTGVSQNPRHKITKRGQNVTFRCDPISEHNRLYWYRQTLGQGPEFLTYFQNEAQLEKSRLLSDRFSAERPKGSFSTLEIQRTEQGDSAMYLCASSLIVAGPNNEQFFGPGTRLTVL.

The CDR3 here is CASIRINSGNTIYF. The DNA for the CDR3 is TGTGCCAGCATCAGGATAAACTCTGGAAACACCATATATTTT. V is TRBV7-9 and J is TRBJ1-3; no definite D call. Germline lookup yields CDR1 SEHNR and CDR2 FQNEAQ (reference sequence). V lost 7 bases and J 0 bases, leaving 10 bases between the germline ends. CDR3 size: 14 residues.